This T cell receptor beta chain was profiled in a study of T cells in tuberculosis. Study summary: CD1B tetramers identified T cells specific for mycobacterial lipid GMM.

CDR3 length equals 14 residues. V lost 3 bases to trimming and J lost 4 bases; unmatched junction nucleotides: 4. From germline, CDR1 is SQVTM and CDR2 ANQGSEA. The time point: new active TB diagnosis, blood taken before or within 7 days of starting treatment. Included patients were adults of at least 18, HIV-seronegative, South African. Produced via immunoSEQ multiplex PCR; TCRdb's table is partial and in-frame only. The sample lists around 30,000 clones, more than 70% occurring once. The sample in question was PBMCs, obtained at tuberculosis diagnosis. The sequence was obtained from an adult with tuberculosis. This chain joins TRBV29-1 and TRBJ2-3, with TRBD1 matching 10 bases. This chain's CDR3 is CSVEGDRGADTQYF. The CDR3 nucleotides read TGCAGCGTTGAGGGGGACAGGGGCGCAGATACGCAGTATTTT.